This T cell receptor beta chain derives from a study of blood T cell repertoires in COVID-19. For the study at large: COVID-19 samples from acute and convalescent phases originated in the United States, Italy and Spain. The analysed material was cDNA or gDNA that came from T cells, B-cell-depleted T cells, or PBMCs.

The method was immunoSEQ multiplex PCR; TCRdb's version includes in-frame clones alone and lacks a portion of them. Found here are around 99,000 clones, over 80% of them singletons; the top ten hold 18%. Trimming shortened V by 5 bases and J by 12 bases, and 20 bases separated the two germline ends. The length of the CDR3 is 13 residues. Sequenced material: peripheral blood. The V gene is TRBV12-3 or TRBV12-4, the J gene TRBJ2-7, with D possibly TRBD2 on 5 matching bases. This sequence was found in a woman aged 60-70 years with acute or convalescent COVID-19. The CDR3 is CASSTLLGTVAYF. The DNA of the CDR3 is TGTGCCAGCAGTACCCTACTAGGAACAGTCGCGTACTTC.